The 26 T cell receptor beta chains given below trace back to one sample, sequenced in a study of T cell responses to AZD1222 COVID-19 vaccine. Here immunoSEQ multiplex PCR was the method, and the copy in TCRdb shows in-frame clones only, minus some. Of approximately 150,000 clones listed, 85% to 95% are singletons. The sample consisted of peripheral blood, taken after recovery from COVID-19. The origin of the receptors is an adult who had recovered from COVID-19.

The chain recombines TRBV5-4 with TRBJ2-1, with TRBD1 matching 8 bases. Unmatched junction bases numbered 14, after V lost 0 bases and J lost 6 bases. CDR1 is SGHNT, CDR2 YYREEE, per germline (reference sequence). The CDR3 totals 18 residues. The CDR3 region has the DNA TGTGCCAGCAGCTTGGGGACAGGGAGCGCGGCCTCTCCCAATGAGCAGTTCTTC. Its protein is CASSLGTGSAASPNEQFF.

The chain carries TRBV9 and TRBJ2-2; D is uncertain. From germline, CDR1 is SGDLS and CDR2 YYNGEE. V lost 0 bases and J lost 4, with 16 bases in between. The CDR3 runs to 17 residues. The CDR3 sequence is CASSVATGRSITGELFF. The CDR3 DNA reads TGTGCCAGCAGCGTAGCTACTGGACGGAGCATCACCGGGGAGCTGTTTTTT.

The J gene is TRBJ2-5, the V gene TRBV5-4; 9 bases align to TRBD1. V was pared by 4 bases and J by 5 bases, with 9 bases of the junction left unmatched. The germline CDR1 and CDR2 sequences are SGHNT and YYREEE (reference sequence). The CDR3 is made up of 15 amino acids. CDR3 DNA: TGTGCCAGCAGCCCTGGGGGACAGGGACCGGAGACCCAGTACTTC. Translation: CASSPGGQGPETQYF.

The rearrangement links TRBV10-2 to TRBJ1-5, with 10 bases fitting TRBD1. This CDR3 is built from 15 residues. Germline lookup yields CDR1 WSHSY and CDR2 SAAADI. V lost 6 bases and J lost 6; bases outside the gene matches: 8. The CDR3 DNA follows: TGCGCCAGCAGGGAGGGACAGGGGTTTCTTCAGCCCCAGCATTTT. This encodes CASREGQGFLQPQHF.

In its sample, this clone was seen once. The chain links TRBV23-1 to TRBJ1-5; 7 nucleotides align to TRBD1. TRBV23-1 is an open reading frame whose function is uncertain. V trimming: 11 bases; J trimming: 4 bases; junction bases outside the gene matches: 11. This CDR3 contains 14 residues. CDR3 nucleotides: TGCGCCGGAACGGGAAGGGGGCGGAATCAGCCCCAGCATTTT. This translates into CAGTGRGRNQPQHF.

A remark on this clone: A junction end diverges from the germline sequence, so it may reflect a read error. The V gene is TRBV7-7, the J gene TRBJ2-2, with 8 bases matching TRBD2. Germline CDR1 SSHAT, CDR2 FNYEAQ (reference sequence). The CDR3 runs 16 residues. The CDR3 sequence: CASSPIAGLNTGELFF. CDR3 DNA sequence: TGTGCTAGCAGCCCTATAGCGGGACTGAACACCGGGGAGCTGTTTTTT.

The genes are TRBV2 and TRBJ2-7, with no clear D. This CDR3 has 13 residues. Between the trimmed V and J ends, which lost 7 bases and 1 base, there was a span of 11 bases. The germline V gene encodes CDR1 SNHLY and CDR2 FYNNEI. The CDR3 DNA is TGTGCCAGCAAGGACCACACTTCCTACGAGCAGTACTTC. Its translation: CASKDHTSYEQYF.

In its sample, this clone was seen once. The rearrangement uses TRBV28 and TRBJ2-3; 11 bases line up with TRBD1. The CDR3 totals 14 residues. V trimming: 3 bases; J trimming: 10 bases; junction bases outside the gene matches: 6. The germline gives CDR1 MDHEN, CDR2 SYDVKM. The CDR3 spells CASSLGTGGQAQYF. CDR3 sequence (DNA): TGTGCCAGCAGTTTGGGGACAGGGGGTCAGGCGCAGTATTTT. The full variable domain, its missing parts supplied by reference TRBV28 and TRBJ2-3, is DVKVTQSSRYLVKRTGEKVFLECVQDMDHENMFWYRQDPGLGLRLIYFSYDVKMKEKGDIPEGYSVSREKKERFSLILESASTNQTSMYLCASSLGTGGQAQYFGPGTRLTVL.

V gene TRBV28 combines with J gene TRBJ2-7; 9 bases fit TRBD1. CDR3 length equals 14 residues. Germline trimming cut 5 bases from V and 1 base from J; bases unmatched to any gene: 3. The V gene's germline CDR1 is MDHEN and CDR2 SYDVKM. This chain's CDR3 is CASSAGTGSYEQYF. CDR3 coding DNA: TGTGCCAGCAGTGCCGGGACAGGGTCCTACGAGCAGTACTTC.

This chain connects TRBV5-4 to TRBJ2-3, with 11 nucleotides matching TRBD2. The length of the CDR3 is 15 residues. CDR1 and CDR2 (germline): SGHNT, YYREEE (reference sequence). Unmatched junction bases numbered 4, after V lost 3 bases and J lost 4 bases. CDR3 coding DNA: TGTGCCAGCAGCTATTTAGCGGGAGGGCCAGATACGCAGTATTTT. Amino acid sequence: CASSYLAGGPDTQYF.

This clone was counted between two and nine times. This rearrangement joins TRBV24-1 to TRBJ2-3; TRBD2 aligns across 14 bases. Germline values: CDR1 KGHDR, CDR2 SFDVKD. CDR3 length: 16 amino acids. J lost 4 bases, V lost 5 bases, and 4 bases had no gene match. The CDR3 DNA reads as TGTGCCACCAGTGCAAGGACTAGCGGGAGGTCAGATACGCAGTATTTT. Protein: CATSARTSGRSDTQYF.

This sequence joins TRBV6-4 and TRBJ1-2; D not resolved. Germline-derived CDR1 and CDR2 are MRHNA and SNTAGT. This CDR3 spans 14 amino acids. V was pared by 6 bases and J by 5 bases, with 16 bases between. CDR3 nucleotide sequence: TGTGCCAGCAGCGAAGAGCTGGGTTCTTATGGCTACACCTTC. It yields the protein CASSEELGSYGYTF.

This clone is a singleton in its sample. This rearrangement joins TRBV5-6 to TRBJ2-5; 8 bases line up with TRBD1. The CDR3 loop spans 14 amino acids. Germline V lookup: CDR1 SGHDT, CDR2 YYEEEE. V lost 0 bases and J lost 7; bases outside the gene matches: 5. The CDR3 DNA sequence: TGTGCCAGCAGCTTGGAGACAGGGGTGGGGACCCAGTACTTC. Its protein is CASSLETGVGTQYF.

CDR3 nucleotides: TGTGCCAGCAGGGCCCATACGGGTGGCTACACTGAAGCTTTCTTT. This gives the protein CASRAHTGGYTEAFF. The chain couples TRBV28 to TRBJ1-1; D is undetermined. The CDR3 sequence is 15 residues long. Germline V CDR1 and CDR2: MDHEN, SYDVKM. Trimming removed 6 bases at V and 3 bases at J, with 17 bases between.

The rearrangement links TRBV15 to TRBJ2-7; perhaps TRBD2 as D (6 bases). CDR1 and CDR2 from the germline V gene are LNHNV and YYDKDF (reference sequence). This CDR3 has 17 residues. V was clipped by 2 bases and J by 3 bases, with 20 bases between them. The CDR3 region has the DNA TGTGCCACCAGCAGAAAAAGAACCGGGACTCCGTTCTACGAGCAGTACTTC. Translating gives CATSRKRTGTPFYEQYF.

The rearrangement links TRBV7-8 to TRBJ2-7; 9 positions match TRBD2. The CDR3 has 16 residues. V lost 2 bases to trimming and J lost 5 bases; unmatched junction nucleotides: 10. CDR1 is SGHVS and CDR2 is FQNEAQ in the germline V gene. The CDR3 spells CASSLLAGGLGDEQYF. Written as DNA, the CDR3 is TGTGCCAGCAGCTTACTGGCGGGAGGGCTCGGGGACGAGCAGTACTTC.

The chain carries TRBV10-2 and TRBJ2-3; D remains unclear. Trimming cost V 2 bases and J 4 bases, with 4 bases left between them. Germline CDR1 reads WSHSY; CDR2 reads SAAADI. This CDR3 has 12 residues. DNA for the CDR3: TGCGCCAGCAGTGAGATCCCAGATACGCAGTATTTT. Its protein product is CASSEIPDTQYF.

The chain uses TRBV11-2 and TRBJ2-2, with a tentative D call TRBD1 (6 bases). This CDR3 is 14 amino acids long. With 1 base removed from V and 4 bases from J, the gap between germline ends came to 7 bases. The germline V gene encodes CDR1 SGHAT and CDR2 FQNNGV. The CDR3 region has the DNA TGTGCCAGCAGCTTAGCCAGGGGCACCGGGGAGCTGTTTTTT. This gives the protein CASSLARGTGELFF.

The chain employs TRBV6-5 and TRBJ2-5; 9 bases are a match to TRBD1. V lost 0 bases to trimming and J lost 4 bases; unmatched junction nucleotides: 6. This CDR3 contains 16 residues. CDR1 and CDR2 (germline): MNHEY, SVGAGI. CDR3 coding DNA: TGTGCCAGCAGTTACTCCCGGAACAGGGGGCTAGAGACCCAGTACTTC. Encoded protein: CASSYSRNRGLETQYF.

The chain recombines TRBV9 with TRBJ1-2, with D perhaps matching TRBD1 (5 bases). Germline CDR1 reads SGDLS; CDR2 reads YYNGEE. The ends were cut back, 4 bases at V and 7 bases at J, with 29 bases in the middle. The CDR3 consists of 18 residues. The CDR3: CASSPNRPGTLWQGGYTF. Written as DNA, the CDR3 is TGTGCCAGCAGCCCCAACCGACCCGGGACTCTCTGGCAGGGTGGCTACACCTTC. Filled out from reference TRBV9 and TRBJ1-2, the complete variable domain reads DSGVTQTPKHLITATGQRVTLRCSPRSGDLSVYWYQQSLDQGLQFLIQYYNGEERAKGNILERFSAQQFPDLHSELNLSSLELGDSALYFCASSPNRPGTLWQGGYTFGSGTRLTVV.

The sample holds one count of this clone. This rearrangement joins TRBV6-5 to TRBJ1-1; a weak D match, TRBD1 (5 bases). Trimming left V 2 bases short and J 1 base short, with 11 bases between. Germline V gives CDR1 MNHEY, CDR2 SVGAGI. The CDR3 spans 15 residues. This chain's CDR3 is CASSYGTDWNTEAFF. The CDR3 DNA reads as TGTGCCAGCAGTTACGGGACGGATTGGAACACTGAAGCTTTCTTT.

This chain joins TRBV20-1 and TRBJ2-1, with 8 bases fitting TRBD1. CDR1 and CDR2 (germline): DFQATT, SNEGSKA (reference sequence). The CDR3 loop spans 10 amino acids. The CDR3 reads CRLQGDEQFF. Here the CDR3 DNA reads TGCAGATTACAGGGGGATGAGCAGTTCTTC.

CDR3 loop: CASSLRTSGSETQYF. DNA for the CDR3: TGTGCCAGTAGTCTGAGGACTAGCGGGAGTGAGACCCAGTACTTC. This chain connects TRBV19 to TRBJ2-5, with 13 bases lining up with TRBD2. V trimming: 5 bases; J trimming: 5 bases; junction bases outside the gene matches: 5. The germline CDR1 and CDR2 sequences are LNHDA and SQIVND (reference sequence). CDR3 length equals 15 residues.

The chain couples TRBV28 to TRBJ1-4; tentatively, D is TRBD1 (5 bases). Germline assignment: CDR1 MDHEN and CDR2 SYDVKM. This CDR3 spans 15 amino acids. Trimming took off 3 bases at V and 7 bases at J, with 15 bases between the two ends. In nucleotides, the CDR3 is TGTGCCAGCAGTTTCCAGGGAGCGGGTCCTGAAAAACTGTTTTTT. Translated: CASSFQGAGPEKLFF. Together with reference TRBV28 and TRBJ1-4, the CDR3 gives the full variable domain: DVKVTQSSRYLVKRTGEKVFLECVQDMDHENMFWYRQDPGLGLRLIYFSYDVKMKEKGDIPEGYSVSREKKERFSLILESASTNQTSMYLCASSFQGAGPEKLFFGSGTQLSVL.

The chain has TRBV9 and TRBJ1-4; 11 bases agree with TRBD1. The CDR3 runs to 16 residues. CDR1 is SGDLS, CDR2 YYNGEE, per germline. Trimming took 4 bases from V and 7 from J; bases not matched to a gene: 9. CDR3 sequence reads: CASSTRGTGGVEKLFF. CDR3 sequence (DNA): TGTGCCAGCAGCACCCGCGGGACAGGGGGAGTTGAAAAACTGTTTTTT.

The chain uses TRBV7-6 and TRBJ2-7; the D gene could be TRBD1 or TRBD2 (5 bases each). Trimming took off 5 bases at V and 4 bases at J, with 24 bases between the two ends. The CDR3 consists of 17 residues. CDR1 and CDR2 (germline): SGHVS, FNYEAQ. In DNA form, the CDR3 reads TGTGCCAGCAGCCCCTTTCTGAAGGGGACCCGAACTTACGAGCAGTACTTC. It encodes CASSPFLKGTRTYEQYF. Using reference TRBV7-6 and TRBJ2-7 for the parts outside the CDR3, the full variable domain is GAGVSQSPRYKVTKRGQDVALRCDPISGHVSLYWYRQALGQGPEFLTYFNYEAQQDKSGLPNDRFSAERPEGSISTLTIQRTEQRDSAMYRCASSPFLKGTRTYEQYFGPGTRLTVT.